The 9 T cell receptor beta chains given below trace back to one sample, sequenced in a study of blood T cells in healthy people across ages. A second roughly 7 to 11 cycle PCR used barcoded and J-beta primers. MiXCR was run by TCRdb on the 5' RACE reads, yielding one entry per CDR3 protein. The sample consists of 850,000 to 1,000,000 distinct CDR3 sequences, roughly half of them appearing once. Sequencing was performed on blood. The receptors come from a woman aged 55-75 years in good health.

V gene TRBV7-9 combines with J gene TRBJ1-5; no reliable D call. The germline V gene encodes CDR1 SEHNR and CDR2 FQNEAQ (reference sequence). The length of the CDR3 is 13 residues. V lost 5 bases and J 4 bases, leaving 9 bases between the germline ends. This CDR3 is CASSATQNQPQHF. As DNA, the CDR3 is TGTGCCAGCAGCGCCACACAAAATCAGCCCCAGCATTTT.

The chain couples TRBV20-1 to TRBJ2-5; 7 positions agree with TRBD2. This CDR3 spans 14 amino acids. Germline V gene sequence: CDR1 DFQATT, CDR2 SNEGSKA (reference sequence). V was clipped by 7 bases and J by 3 bases; unmatched bases: 11. CDR3 region: CSVEAGRGEETQYF. CDR3 nucleotides: TGCAGTGTCGAGGCGGGTCGGGGGGAAGAGACCCAGTACTTC.

The chain uses TRBV5-1 and TRBJ2-2, with a possible D match to TRBD2 (6 bases). Between the trimmed V and J ends, which lost 0 bases and 2 bases, there was a span of 8 bases. This CDR3 is 15 amino acids long. Germline V lookup: CDR1 SGHRS, CDR2 YFSETQ. CDR3 in DNA: TGCGCCAGCAGCTTGGGGGAGGCAAACACCGGGGAGCTGTTTTTT. Its translation: CASSLGEANTGELFF.

This chain links TRBV4-2 with TRBJ1-2, with D unresolved. Germline V gene lookup returns CDR1 LGHNA and CDR2 YNFKEQ. The V end was cut by 4 bases, the J end by 0 bases, with 9 bases between. This CDR3 comprises 14 residues. CDR3 bases: TGTGCCAGCAGCCGAACAGCAACTAACTATGGCTACACCTTC. Protein sequence: CASSRTATNYGYTF.

V gene TRBV25-1 combines with J gene TRBJ2-7, with TRBD1 matching 8 bases. The DNA end is a closer match to TRBJ2-5, so the J assignment may be wrong. Germline loops: CDR1 MGHDK, CDR2 SYGVNS. The CDR3 covers 16 residues. The CDR3 DNA reads TGTGCCAGCAGTGACCGGACAGGGACAAGTCGGGAGACCCAGTACTTC. Translating gives CASSDRTGTSRETQYF.

Comments on this clonotype: At one boundary the junction diverges from the germline segment, which might be a read error. The V gene is TRBV25-1, the J gene TRBJ2-7; D possibly matches TRBD1 or TRBD2 (6 bases each). The germline CDR1 and CDR2 sequences are MGHDK and SYGVNS. The CDR3 is 13 residues long. The CDR3 DNA is TGTGCCAGCGCCACGGAGGGGGTCTACGGGCAGTACTTC. Translated, it gives CASATEGVYGQYF.

This clonotype was counted once. The V and J genes are TRBV6-6 and TRBJ1-5; tentatively, D is TRBD1 (6 bases). CDR3 length equals 15 residues. Deletions cut 2 bases from V and 7 bases from J, with 15 bases between. Germline V gene lookup returns CDR1 MNHNY and CDR2 SVGAGI (reference sequence). CDR3: CASSYGRGSGQPQHF. CDR3 nucleotide sequence: TGTGCCAGCAGTTACGGCAGGGGATCCGGACAGCCCCAGCATTTT.

This rearrangement joins TRBV5-1 to TRBJ2-2; D is undetermined. Germline lookup yields CDR1 SGHRS and CDR2 YFSETQ. This CDR3 comprises 13 residues. V lost 7 bases, J lost 2 bases, and 9 bases lay in between. CDR3 amino acids: CASAVGNTGELFF. CDR3 sequence (DNA): TGCGCCAGCGCCGTGGGAAACACCGGGGAGCTGTTTTTT.

In its sample, this clonotype was seen a few times. This sequence joins TRBV10-3 and TRBJ1-5; no clear D. The germline V and J ends were trimmed by 4 bases and 7 bases, with 14 bases remaining between them. The CDR3 sequence is 14 residues long. Germline V gives CDR1 ENHRY, CDR2 SYGVKD. Here the CDR3 reads CAISVGQPGQPQHF. CDR3 DNA: TGTGCCATCAGTGTCGGTCAACCCGGGCAGCCCCAGCATTTT.